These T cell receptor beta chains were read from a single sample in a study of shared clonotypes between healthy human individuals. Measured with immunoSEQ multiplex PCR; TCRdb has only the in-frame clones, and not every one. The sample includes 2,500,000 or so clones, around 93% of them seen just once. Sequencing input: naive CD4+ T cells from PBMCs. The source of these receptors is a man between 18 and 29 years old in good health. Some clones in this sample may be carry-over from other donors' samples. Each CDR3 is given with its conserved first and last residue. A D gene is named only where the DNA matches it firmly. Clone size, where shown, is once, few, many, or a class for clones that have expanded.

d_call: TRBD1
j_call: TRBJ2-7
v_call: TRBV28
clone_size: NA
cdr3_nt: TGTGCCAGCAGTTTATTGGGACAGGGATGGCAGTACTTC
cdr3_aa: CASSLLGQGWQYF

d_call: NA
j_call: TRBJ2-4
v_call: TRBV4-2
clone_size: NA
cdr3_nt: TGTGCCAGCAGCCAGATGGAGGGAGCGGCCAAAAACATTCAGTACTTC
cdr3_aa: CASSQMEGAAKNIQYF

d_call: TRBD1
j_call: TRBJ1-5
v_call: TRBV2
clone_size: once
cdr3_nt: TGTGCCAGCCTCCGGGACAGGGGTTATAGCAATCAGCCCCAGCATTTT
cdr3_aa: CASLRDRGYSNQPQHF

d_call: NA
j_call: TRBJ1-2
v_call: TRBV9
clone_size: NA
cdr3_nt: TGTGCCAGCAGCGTAGGTGTAACCACGAACTATGGCTACACCTTC
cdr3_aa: CASSVGVTTNYGYTF

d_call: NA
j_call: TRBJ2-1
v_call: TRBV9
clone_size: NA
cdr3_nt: TGTGCCAGCAGCCCTTTAGTTGGGGGTGAGCAGTTCTTC
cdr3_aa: CASSPLVGGEQFF

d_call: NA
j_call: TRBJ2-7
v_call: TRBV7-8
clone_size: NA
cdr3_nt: TGTGCCAGCAACCGCGGGGACACTGTGGGGGAGCAGTACTTC
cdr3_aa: CASNRGDTVGEQYF

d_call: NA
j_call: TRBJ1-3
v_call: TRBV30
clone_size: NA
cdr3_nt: TGTGCCTGGAGTGCCGGACTTTCTGGAAACACCATATATTTT
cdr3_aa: CAWSAGLSGNTIYF

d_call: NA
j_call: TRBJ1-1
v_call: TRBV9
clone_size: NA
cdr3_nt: TGTGCCAGCAGCGTAGTTGGGGGTTGGCACACTGAAGCTTTCTTT
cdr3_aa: CASSVVGGWHTEAFF

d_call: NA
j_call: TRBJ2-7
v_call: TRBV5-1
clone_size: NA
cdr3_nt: TGCGCCAGCAGCTATACAGGTTCACCACTCTACGAGCAGTACTTC
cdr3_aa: CASSYTGSPLYEQYF

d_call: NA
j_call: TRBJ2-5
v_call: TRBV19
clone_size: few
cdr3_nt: TGTGCCAGTAGTATTCAAGGGACCCAGTACTTC
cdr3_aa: CASSIQGTQYF

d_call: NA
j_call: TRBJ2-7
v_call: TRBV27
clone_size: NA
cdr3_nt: TGTGCCAGCAGTTTACTTTTTAAGGGATCGTACGAGCAGTACTTC
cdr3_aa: CASSLLFKGSYEQYF

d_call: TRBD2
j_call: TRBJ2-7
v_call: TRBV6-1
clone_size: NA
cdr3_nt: TGTGCCAGCAGTGAAGGCCCAGCGGGACCCGAGCAGTACTTC
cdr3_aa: CASSEGPAGPEQYF

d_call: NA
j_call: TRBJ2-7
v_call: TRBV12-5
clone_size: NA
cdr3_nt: TGTGCTAGTGGTTTGGGCTACACCCCCGAGTACTTC
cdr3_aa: CASGLGYTPEYF

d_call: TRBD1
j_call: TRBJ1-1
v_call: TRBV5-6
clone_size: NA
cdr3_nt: TGTGCCAGCAGCGACAGGGGCCGGATGAACACTGAAGCTTTCTTT
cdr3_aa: CASSDRGRMNTEAFF

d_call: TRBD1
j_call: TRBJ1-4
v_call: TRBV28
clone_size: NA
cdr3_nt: TGTGCCAGCAGAGGACAGGGCCAAACTAATGAAAAACTGTTTTTT
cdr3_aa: CASRGQGQTNEKLFF

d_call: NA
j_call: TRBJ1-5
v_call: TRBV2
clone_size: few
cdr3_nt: TGTGCCAGCAGTGAAAGGGATAGCAATCAGCCCCAGCATTTT
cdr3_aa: CASSERDSNQPQHF

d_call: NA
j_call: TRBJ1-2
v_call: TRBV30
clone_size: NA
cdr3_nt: TGTGCCCATGCAGACGGGCCGGACTATGGCTACACCTTC
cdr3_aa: CAHADGPDYGYTF